The clone carrying this TCR beta chain was counted a few times. TCRdb re-called the 5' RACE reads through MiXCR, storing one row per CDR3 protein. The repertoire holds about 150,000 distinct CDR3 sequences, with roughly a third as singletons. This entry comes from a study of T-cell memory formation after mild COVID-19. CDR3 length: 16 residues. V gave up 0 bases and J gave up 3 bases, with 15 bases separating them. Germline CDR1 MNHNY, CDR2 SVGAGI (reference sequence). The rearrangement joins TRBV6-6 to TRBJ2-7; the D gene is possibly TRBD2 (7 bases). The sequence derives from an adult woman who had mild COVID-19 (a few samples of this study predate the infection). Cell type and time point are not known. The sequencing input was PBMCs or a T cell subset sorted from them (not recorded which). The CDR3 protein is CASSYSLGGGIYEQYF. Here the CDR3 DNA reads TGTGCCAGCAGTTACTCTCTAGGGGGGGGTATCTACGAGCAGTACTTC.